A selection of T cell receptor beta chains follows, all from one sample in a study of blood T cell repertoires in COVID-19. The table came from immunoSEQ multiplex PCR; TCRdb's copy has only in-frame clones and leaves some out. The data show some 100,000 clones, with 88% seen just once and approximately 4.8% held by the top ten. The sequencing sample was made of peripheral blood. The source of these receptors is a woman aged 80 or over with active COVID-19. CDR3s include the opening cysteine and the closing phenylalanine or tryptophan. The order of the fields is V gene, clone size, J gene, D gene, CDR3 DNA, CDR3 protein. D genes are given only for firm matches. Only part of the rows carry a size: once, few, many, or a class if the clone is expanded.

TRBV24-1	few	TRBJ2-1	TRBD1	TGTGCCACCAGTGATTTGCAAGGACAGGCCCGGTTCTTC	CATSDLQGQARFF
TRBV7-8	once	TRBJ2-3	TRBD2	TGTGCCAGCGTCCCCCTAGCGGGGTACACAGATACGCAGTATTTT	CASVPLAGYTDTQYF
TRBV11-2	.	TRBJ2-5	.	TGTGCCAGCAGCTTAGAACAGGGGGGTCTAGCGGGACAAGAGACCCAGTACTTC	CASSLEQGGLAGQETQYF
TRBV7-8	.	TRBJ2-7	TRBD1	TGTGCCAGCAGCTGGGCCCGGACAGGGGAGGCGCGAGAGCAGTACTTC	CASSWARTGEAREQYF
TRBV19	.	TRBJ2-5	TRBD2	TGTGCCAGTAGTCTCCGGGGGGGAGGGCCGATGAAGACCCAGTACTTC	CASSLRGGGPMKTQYF
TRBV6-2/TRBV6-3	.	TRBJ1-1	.	TGTGCCAGCAGTTTAGGACAGAAACGAGCTTTCTTT	CASSLGQKRAFF
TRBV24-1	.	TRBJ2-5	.	TGTGCCACCAGTCCCGGGGGTGTCTTAACCCAGTACTTC	CATSPGGVLTQYF
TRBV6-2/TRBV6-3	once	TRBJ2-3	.	TGTGCCAGCAGTTACCGGAGCGCAGCTAGCACAGATACGCAGTATTTT	CASSYRSAASTDTQYF
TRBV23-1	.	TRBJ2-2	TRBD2	TGCGCCAGCAGTCAAGGGACTAGCGGGAGTAAAAACACCGGGGAGCTGTTTTTT	CASSQGTSGSKNTGELFF
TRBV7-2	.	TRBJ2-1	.	TGTGCCAGCAGCGGCGGGGCAGCGATGTACAATGAGCAGTTCTTC	CASSGGAAMYNEQFF
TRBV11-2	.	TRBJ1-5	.	TGTGCCAGCAGCTTAGATCTCAATCAGCCCCAGCATTTT	CASSLDLNQPQHF
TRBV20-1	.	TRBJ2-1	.	TGCAGTGCTAGCGCTACCAATGAGCAGTTCTTC	CSASATNEQFF
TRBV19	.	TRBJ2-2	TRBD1	TGTGCCAGTAGTTCACCGGGACAGGGGAGAGGCGGGGAGCTGTTTTTT	CASSSPGQGRGGELFF
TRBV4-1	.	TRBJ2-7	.	TGCGCCAGCAGCCAGTCCACAGCTAGCCAAGCCTACGAGCAGTACTTC	CASSQSTASQAYEQYF
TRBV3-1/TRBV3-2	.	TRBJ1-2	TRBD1	TGTGCCAGCAGCCATAGACAGGGCGATGGCTACACCTTC	CASSHRQGDGYTF
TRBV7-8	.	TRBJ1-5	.	TGTGCCAGCAGCTTAGCGCTCGGACAGAAAAATCAGCCCCAGCATTTT	CASSLALGQKNQPQHF
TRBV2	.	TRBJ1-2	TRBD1	TGTGCCAGCAGTGATCCGGGACAGGCCTATGGCTACACCTTC	CASSDPGQAYGYTF
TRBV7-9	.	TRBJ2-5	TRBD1	TGTGCCAGCCACTCGGGACAGGGGTTCCTGGAGACCCAGTACTTC	CASHSGQGFLETQYF
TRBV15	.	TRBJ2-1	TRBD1	TGTGCCACCAGCAGTGGGGACAGCTCGATCAATGAGCAGTTCTTC	CATSSGDSSINEQFF
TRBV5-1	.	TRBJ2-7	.	TGCGCCAGCAGCTTGGGAATGGGCAGAACCTACGAGCAGTACTTC	CASSLGMGRTYEQYF
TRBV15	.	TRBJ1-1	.	TGTGCCACCAGCAGACAGACTGGGACTGAAGCTTTCTTT	CATSRQTGTEAFF
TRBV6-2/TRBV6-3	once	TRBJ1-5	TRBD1	TGTGCCAGCAGTTACTACCGACTGGACAGGGTCAATCAGCCCCAGCATTTT	CASSYYRLDRVNQPQHF
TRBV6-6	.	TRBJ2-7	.	TGTGCCAGCAGTTACTCGGTGCGTGAGCAGTACTTC	CASSYSVREQYF
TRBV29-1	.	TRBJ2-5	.	TGCAGCGTTGCCAGGGCCCAAGAGACCCAGTACTTC	CSVARAQETQYF
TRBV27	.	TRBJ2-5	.	TGTGCCAGCGCGGGCCCAGCTGGATTGGGAGAGACCCAGTACTTC	CASAGPAGLGETQYF
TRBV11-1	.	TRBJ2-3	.	TGTGCCAGCAGCTCGAACCGGGACGGGAGCATAGATACGCAGTATTTT	CASSSNRDGSIDTQYF
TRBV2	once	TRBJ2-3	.	TGTGCCAGCACCCCAGGTCCGAGCACAGATACGCAGTATTTT	CASTPGPSTDTQYF
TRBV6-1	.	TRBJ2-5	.	TGTGCCAGCAGTGAAATGGGCACCTACCAAGAGACCCAGTACTTC	CASSEMGTYQETQYF
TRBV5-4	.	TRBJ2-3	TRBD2	TGTGCCAGCAGCCCGACTAGCGTAGATACGCAGTATTTT	CASSPTSVDTQYF
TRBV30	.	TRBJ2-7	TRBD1	TGTGCCTGGAGAGACAGGGCGGTGCAGTACTTC	CAWRDRAVQYF
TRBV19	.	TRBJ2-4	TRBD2	TGTGCCAGTAGTATAATATCGGGGGAGGGAGGCATTCAGTACTTC	CASSIISGEGGIQYF
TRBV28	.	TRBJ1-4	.	TGTGCCAGCAGCCCGCAGGGGACCCCCCTAGAAAAACTGTTTTTT	CASSPQGTPLEKLFF
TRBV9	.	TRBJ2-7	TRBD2	TGTGCCAGCAGCGCCTATACTAGCGGGAGGGCCAAGTACGAGCAGTACTTC	CASSAYTSGRAKYEQYF
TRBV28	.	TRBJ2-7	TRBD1	TGTGCCAGCAGCCGCATGGGACAGGCCTTGGAGCAGTACTTC	CASSRMGQALEQYF
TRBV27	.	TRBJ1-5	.	TGTGCCAGCAGCTTTCGCTGGACAGACGGTAATCAGCCCCAGCATTTT	CASSFRWTDGNQPQHF
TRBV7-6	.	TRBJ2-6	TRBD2	TGTGCCAGCAGCCGACTAGCGGGAGGAACTGGGGCCAACGTCCTGACTTTC	CASSRLAGGTGANVLTF
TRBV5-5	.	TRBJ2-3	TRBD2	TGTGCCAGCAGCTTCGGGCTAGCGGGAGTGACAGATACGCAGTATTTT	CASSFGLAGVTDTQYF
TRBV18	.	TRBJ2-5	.	TGTGCCAGCTCATCGCAAGAGACCCAGTACTTC	CASSSQETQYF
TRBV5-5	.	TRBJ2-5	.	TGTGCCAGCAGCTCGGGTAGACGGCAAGAGACCCAGTACTTC	CASSSGRRQETQYF
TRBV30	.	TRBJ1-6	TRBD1	TGTGCCTGGACCCCCGGGACAGATTATAATTCACCCCTCCACTTT	CAWTPGTDYNSPLHF
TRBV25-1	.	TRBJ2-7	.	TGTGCCAGCAGGGGACTTAACGAGCAGTACTTC	CASRGLNEQYF
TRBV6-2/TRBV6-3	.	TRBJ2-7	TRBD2	TGTGCCAGCAGCGTAGCTAGCGGGAGCCATACAGGAGGGGCGTACGAGCAGTACTTC	CASSVASGSHTGGAYEQYF
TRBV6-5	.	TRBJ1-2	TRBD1	TGTGCCAGCAACACCGGACAGGATTATAACTATGGCTACACCTTC	CASNTGQDYNYGYTF
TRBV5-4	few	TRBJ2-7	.	TGTGCCAGCAGACAAGACCAGCAGCGATCGGTAGAGCAGTACTTC	CASRQDQQRSVEQYF
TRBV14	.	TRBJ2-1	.	TGTGCCAGCAGCCAAGAGATAAGAGGGAGTGGGAACAATGAGCAGTTCTTC	CASSQEIRGSGNNEQFF
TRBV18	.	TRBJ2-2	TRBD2	TGTGCCAGCTCACCAGGGACTACGAACACCGGGGAGCTGTTTTTT	CASSPGTTNTGELFF
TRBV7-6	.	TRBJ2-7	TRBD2	TGTGCCAGCAGCCCCCAGCGCGGGGGGGGAGCGGGAGGGCACGAGCAGTACTTC	CASSPQRGGGAGGHEQYF
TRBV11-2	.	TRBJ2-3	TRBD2	TGTGCCAGCAGTCTTAGATCCGCTAGCGGGAGGGGCGGAACAGATACGCAGTATTTT	CASSLRSASGRGGTDTQYF
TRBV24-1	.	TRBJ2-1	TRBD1	TGTGCCACCAGTGGCCCCCCCGGGACAGGTCAATACAATGAGCAGTTCTTC	CATSGPPGTGQYNEQFF
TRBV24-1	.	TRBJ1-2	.	TGTGCCACCAGTGACCTATATGGCTACACCTTC	CATSDLYGYTF
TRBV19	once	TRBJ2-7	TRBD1	TGTGCCAGTAGTCCCCGGACAGGCGAGCAGTACTTC	CASSPRTGEQYF
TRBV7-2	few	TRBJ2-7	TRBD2	TGTGCCAGCAGCTTATCGGGACTAGCGGGAGCCTACGAGCAGTACTTC	CASSLSGLAGAYEQYF
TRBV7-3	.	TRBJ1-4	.	TGTGCCAGCAGCTTCTGGAGACTAAATAATGAAAAACTGTTTTTT	CASSFWRLNNEKLFF
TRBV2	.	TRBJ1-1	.	TGTGCCAGCGGATTAGGAGGGGTCACTGAAGCTTTCTTT	CASGLGGVTEAFF
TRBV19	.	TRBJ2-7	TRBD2	TGTGCCAGTAGTCCGGGACTAGCGGACCGCTACGAGCAGTACTTC	CASSPGLADRYEQYF
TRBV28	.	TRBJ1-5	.	TGTGCCAGCAGCAAGACAGGAATTAGCAATCAGCCCCAGCATTTT	CASSKTGISNQPQHF
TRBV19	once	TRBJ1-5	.	TGTGCCAGTAGTATAGGTCCAGTCAATAGCAATCAGCCCCAGCATTTT	CASSIGPVNSNQPQHF
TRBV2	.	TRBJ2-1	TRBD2	TGTGCCAGCAACCAGCTAACGGGACTAGCCAACAATGAGCAGTTCTTC	CASNQLTGLANNEQFF
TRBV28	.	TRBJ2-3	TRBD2	TGTGCCAGCAGTTTATCACTGGGGGAACTAGCGAGGGATACGCAGTATTTT	CASSLSLGELARDTQYF